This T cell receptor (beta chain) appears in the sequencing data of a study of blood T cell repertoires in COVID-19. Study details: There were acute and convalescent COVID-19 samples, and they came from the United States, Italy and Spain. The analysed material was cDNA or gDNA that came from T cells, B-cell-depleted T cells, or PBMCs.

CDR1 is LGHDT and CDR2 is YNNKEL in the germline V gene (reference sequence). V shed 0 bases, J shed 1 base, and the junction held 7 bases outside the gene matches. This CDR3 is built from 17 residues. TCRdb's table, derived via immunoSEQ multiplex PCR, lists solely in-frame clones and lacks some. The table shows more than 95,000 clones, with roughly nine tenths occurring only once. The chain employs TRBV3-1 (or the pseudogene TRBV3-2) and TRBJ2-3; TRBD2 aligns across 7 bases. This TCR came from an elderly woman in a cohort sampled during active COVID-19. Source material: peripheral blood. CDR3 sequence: CASSQDVGLAGTDTQYF. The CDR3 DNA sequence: TGTGCCAGCAGCCAAGATGTAGGGCTAGCGGGCACAGATACGCAGTATTTT.